The 20 T cell receptor beta chains below come from one sample, sequenced in a study of cytotoxic CD8 clonotypes in ibrutinib-treated CLL. The method was immunoSEQ multiplex PCR; TCRdb's version includes in-frame clones alone and lacks a portion of them. Of more than 200,000 clones listed, approximately 79% are singletons. The sample in question was PBMCs, obtained after 12 months of ibrutinib treatment. These receptor sequences come from a human donor with chronic lymphocytic leukemia.

V is TRBV11-2 and J is TRBJ1-2, with D maybe TRBD1 (6 bases). Germline lookup yields CDR1 SGHAT and CDR2 FQNNGV. With 4 bases removed from V and 3 bases from J, the gap between germline ends came to 21 bases. CDR3 length: 17 amino acids. The CDR3 region has the DNA TGTGCCAGCAGCTCAGGTTCGGGTCAGGGGAGCGACTATGGCTACACCTTC. It yields the protein CASSSGSGQGSDYGYTF. Full variable domain (remainder filled in from reference TRBV11-2 and TRBJ1-2): EAGVAQSPRYKIIEKRQSVAFWCNPISGHATLYWYQQILGQGPKLLIQFQNNGVVDDSQLPKDRFSAERLKGVDSTLKIQPAKLEDSAVYLCASSSGSGQGSDYGYTFGSGTRLTVV.

The chain has TRBV5-8 and TRBJ1-2, with D uncertain. From germline, CDR1 is SGHTS and CDR2 YDEGEE. The CDR3 length is 12 residues. Trimming left V 5 bases short and J 10 bases short, with 15 bases between. Written as DNA, the CDR3 is TGTGCCAGCAGGTGGAGGGTCCATTACTACACCTTC. Its protein product is CASRWRVHYYTF.

V and J are TRBV7-9 and TRBJ2-7; TRBD2 matches at 8 bases. The CDR3 has 19 residues. Germline CDR1 SEHNR, CDR2 FQNEAQ (reference sequence). J lost 1 base, V lost 5 bases, and 19 bases had no gene match. The CDR3 spells CASSPTPSGGPYGSYEQYF. CDR3 sequence (DNA): TGTGCCAGCAGCCCTACCCCGAGCGGGGGCCCCTATGGGTCCTACGAGCAGTACTTC. Full variable domain (missing parts from reference TRBV7-9 and TRBJ2-7): DTGVSQNPRHKITKRGQNVTFRCDPISEHNRLYWYRQTLGQGPEFLTYFQNEAQLEKSRLLSDRFSAERPKGSFSTLEIQRTEQGDSAMYLCASSPTPSGGPYGSYEQYFGPGTRLTVT.

This clone came up once. The chain links TRBV5-1 to TRBJ2-2; D not resolved. V lost 0 bases and J lost 2, with 8 bases in between. Germline V lookup: CDR1 SGHRS, CDR2 YFSETQ. This CDR3 comprises 15 residues. The CDR3 loop reads CASSLAVLNTGELFF. The CDR3 nucleotides read TGCGCCAGCAGCTTGGCGGTACTCAACACCGGGGAGCTGTTTTTT.

V is TRBV9 and J is TRBJ2-6; D possibly matches TRBD1 or TRBD2 (6 bases each). This CDR3 region has 17 residues. Between the trimmed V and J ends, which lost 4 bases and 0 bases, there was a span of 14 bases. Germline V CDR1 and CDR2: SGDLS, YYNGEE. The CDR3: CASSPRGAASGANVLTF. The CDR3 bases are TGTGCCAGCAGCCCTAGGGGGGCAGCCTCTGGGGCCAACGTCCTGACTTTC.

The chain recombines TRBV7-9 with TRBJ1-2; no firm D call. This CDR3 contains 14 residues. The V gene lost 1 base and the J gene lost 5 bases, with 11 bases spanning the gap. CDR1 and CDR2 (germline): SEHNR, FQNEAQ (reference sequence). This CDR3 is CASSLGQVSYGYTF. In DNA form, the CDR3 reads TGTGCCAGCAGCTTAGGTCAGGTTTCTTATGGCTACACCTTC.

Here the CDR3 DNA reads TGTGCCAGCAGCTTCGGGAGCGGAGCCTACGAGCAGTACTTC. This encodes CASSFGSGAYEQYF. The chain is built from TRBV11-2 and TRBJ2-7, with D tentatively TRBD2 (6 bases). The V and J ends lost 3 bases and 2 bases respectively, with 11 bases between them. This CDR3 contains 14 residues. In germline, CDR1 is SGHAT, CDR2 FQNNGV. Together with reference TRBV11-2 and TRBJ2-7, the CDR3 gives the full variable domain: EAGVAQSPRYKIIEKRQSVAFWCNPISGHATLYWYQQILGQGPKLLIQFQNNGVVDDSQLPKDRFSAERLKGVDSTLKIQPAKLEDSAVYLCASSFGSGAYEQYFGPGTRLTVT.

CDR3 in DNA: TGCAGTGCCCCTGAACCGGATACGCAGTATTTT. Residues: CSAPEPDTQYF. J is TRBJ2-3 and V is TRBV20-1; unclear D gene. The CDR3 extends over 11 amino acids. Per germline, CDR1 DFQATT and CDR2 SNEGSKA (reference sequence). V lost 6 bases and J 6 bases, leaving 10 bases between the germline ends.

This chain joins TRBV11-2 and TRBJ2-5; TRBD1 matches 9 bases. The CDR3 is 15 residues long. V lost 1 base and J lost 4; bases outside the gene matches: 4. Germline CDR1 and CDR2: SGHAT and FQNNGV. DNA of the CDR3: TGTGCCAGCAGCTTAGTTGGGACAGGGCGAGAGACCCAGTACTTC. It translates to CASSLVGTGRETQYF.

The chain couples TRBV7-9 to TRBJ2-7; 7 bases match TRBD1. V lost 5 bases and J lost 0; bases outside the gene matches: 7. There are 15 residues in the CDR3. Germline lookup yields CDR1 SEHNR and CDR2 FQNEAQ (reference sequence). The CDR3: CASSGQQGSSYEQYF. CDR3 DNA sequence: TGTGCCAGCAGCGGGCAACAGGGGAGCTCCTACGAGCAGTACTTC.

The chain joins TRBV19 to TRBJ2-7, with TRBD1 matching 9 bases. The CDR3 extends over 14 amino acids. The germline V gene has CDR1 LNHDA and CDR2 SQIVND (reference sequence). The V segment lost 4 bases and the J segment 5 bases; nucleotides outside the gene matches: 6. The chain's CDR3 is CASSTGQGLHEQYF. The CDR3 DNA reads as TGTGCCAGTAGTACCGGACAGGGGTTACACGAGCAGTACTTC.

A single count supports this clone. V and J are TRBV6-5 and TRBJ2-7, with 9 positions matching TRBD1. The CDR3 spans 16 residues. The V gene end was trimmed by 0 bases and the J gene end by 3 bases; junction bases not matched to a gene: 6. Per the germline V gene, CDR1 is MNHEY and CDR2 is SVGAGI. Here the CDR3 reads CASSYSRTGESYEQYF. The DNA of the CDR3 is TGTGCCAGCAGTTACTCACGGACAGGGGAGAGCTACGAGCAGTACTTC.

This chain uses TRBV14 with TRBJ2-1, with unresolved D. CDR1 SGHDN and CDR2 FVKESK come from the germline V gene. Trimming removed 1 base at V and 9 bases at J, with 7 bases between. This CDR3 is built from 12 residues. For the CDR3, the DNA is TGTGCCAGCAGCCAAGTAATGGGTGAGCAGTTCTTC. It encodes CASSQVMGEQFF.

The rearrangement links TRBV6-5 to TRBJ2-1; 13 nucleotides align to TRBD2. The CDR3 length is 13 residues. Looked up from germline, CDR1 is MNHEY and CDR2 is SVGAGI. V dropped 10 bases and J dropped 13; count of bases not matched to a gene: 10. DNA for the CDR3: TGTGCCACCATCCATTGGACTAGCGGGGGTCAGTTCTTC. Residues: CATIHWTSGGQFF.

This rearrangement joins TRBV4-1 to TRBJ2-1; D unresolved. V was cut by 0 bases and J by 7 bases, with 10 bases left in between. The germline gives CDR1 MGHRA, CDR2 YSYEKL. CDR3 length: 14 amino acids. Here the CDR3 DNA reads TGCGCCAGCAGCCAAGATTTTTTGGGGAATGAGCAGTTCTTC. Protein sequence: CASSQDFLGNEQFF.

The rearrangement joins TRBV7-3 to TRBJ2-1, with 12 bases aligning to TRBD1. The germline CDR1 and CDR2 sequences are SGHTA and FQGTGA. CDR3 length equals 15 residues. V lost 2 bases to trimming and J lost 8 bases; unmatched junction nucleotides: 4. The CDR3 DNA reads TGTGCCAGCAGCTTACAGGGACAGGGGGCGTATGAGCAGTTCTTC. This encodes CASSLQGQGAYEQFF.

The CDR3 is CASSLGRGRDEQYF. CDR3 DNA: TGTGCCAGCAGTTTAGGCAGGGGGCGTGACGAGCAGTACTTC. The chain combines TRBV28 with TRBJ2-7, with 8 bases fitting TRBD1. The CDR3 contains 14 residues. With 2 bases clipped from V and 5 bases from J, the junction kept 5 bases outside the gene matches. Germline V lookup: CDR1 MDHEN, CDR2 SYDVKM.

The count of this clone is one. The V gene is TRBV2, the J gene TRBJ1-1; TRBD1 matches 9 bases. CDR3 length: 15 residues. Germline CDR1 reads SNHLY; CDR2 reads FYNNEI. V shed 6 bases and J 1 base; nucleotides not matched to a gene: 6. CDR3 coding DNA: TGTGCCAGCAGACCCACAGGGGGCTCGAACACTGAAGCTTTCTTT. Protein product: CASRPTGGSNTEAFF.

This chain joins TRBV2 and TRBJ2-7; tentatively, D is TRBD1 (5 bases). CDR3 length: 12 amino acids. With 3 bases removed from V and 3 bases from J, the gap between germline ends came to 6 bases. Germline V gene lookup returns CDR1 SNHLY and CDR2 FYNNEI. The CDR3 sequence: CASSDDSYEQYF. CDR3 nucleotides: TGTGCCAGCAGTGACGACAGCTACGAGCAGTACTTC.

The chain links TRBV18 to TRBJ1-2; D remains unclear. The CDR3 length is 13 residues. CDR1 and CDR2 from the germline V gene are KGHSH and LQKENI. V lost 3 bases and J 2 bases, leaving 7 bases between the germline ends. The CDR3 sequence: CASSPYLNYGYTF. The CDR3 DNA reads as TGTGCCAGCTCACCGTATCTAAACTATGGCTACACCTTC.